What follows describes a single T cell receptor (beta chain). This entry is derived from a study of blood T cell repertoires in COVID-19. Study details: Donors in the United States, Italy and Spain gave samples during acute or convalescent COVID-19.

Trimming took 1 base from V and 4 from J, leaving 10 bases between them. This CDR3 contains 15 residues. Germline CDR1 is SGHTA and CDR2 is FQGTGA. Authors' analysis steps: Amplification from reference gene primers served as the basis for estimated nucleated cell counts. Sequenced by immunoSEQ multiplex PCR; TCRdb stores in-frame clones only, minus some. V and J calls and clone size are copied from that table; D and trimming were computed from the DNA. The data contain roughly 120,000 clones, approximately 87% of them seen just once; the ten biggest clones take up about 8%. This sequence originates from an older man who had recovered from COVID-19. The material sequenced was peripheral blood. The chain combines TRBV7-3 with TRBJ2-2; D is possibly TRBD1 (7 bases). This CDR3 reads CASSLNRGGTGELFF. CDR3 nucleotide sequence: TGTGCCAGCAGCTTAAACAGGGGAGGCACCGGGGAGCTGTTTTTT.